The 18 T cell receptor beta chains in this list originate from one sample, sequenced in a study of T-cell memory formation after mild COVID-19. MiXCR, run by TCRdb on the 5' RACE reads, gives a single entry per CDR3 protein. There are approximately 230,000 distinct CDR3 sequences in the sample; less than 20% occur only once, and roughly 3.6% lies in the top ten. Sequenced: PBMCs or a T cell subset sorted from them (not recorded which). Every receptor here comes from a man aged 18 to 30 who had mild COVID-19 (a few samples of this study predate the infection). Cell type and time point are not known.

This clonotype was seen once. This rearrangement joins TRBV7-2 to TRBJ2-3; TRBD1 agrees at 7 bases. V was clipped by 4 bases and J by 5 bases; unmatched bases: 9. The CDR3 is 15 amino acids. In germline, CDR1 is SGHTA, CDR2 FQGNSA. The DNA for the CDR3 is TGTGCCAGCAGCTACGACAGGGTCGTGAGAGATACGCAGTATTTT. The encoded protein is CASSYDRVVRDTQYF.

In its sample, this clonotype was seen a few times. The chain links TRBV2 to TRBJ2-7; D not certain. CDR1 and CDR2 (germline): SNHLY, FYNNEI. Trimming took 7 bases from V and 0 from J, leaving 13 bases between them. The CDR3 has 14 residues. CDR3 in amino acids: CASKRGTNSYEQYF. Written as DNA, the CDR3 is TGTGCCAGCAAACGCGGAACCAACTCCTACGAGCAGTACTTC. The whole variable domain, remainder taken from reference TRBV2 and TRBJ2-7, is EPEVTQTPSHQVTQMGQEVILRCVPISNHLYFYWYRQILGQKVEFLVSFYNNEISEKSEIFDDQFSVERPDGSNFTLKIRSTKLEDSAMYFCASKRGTNSYEQYFGPGTRLTVT.

This clonotype was observed at least ten times. The CDR3 region has the DNA TGTGCCAGCAGCCAAGGGGCACAGGGGGGCAATCAGCCCCAGCATTTT. Its translation is CASSQGAQGGNQPQHF. The chain joins TRBV4-2 to TRBJ1-5; 8 bases agree with TRBD1. Per the germline V gene, CDR1 is LGHNA and CDR2 is YNFKEQ. The trim removed 1 base at V and 2 bases at J, leaving 4 bases unmatched. The CDR3 runs to 16 residues.

This clonotype was picked up a small number of times. This chain links TRBV19 with TRBJ2-7; a weak D match, TRBD2 (5 bases). The CDR3 length is 14 residues. CDR1 and CDR2 from the germline V gene are LNHDA and SQIVND (reference sequence). V lost 4 bases and J 2 bases, leaving 12 bases between the germline ends. CDR3 amino acids: CASSTSRATYEQYF. Here the CDR3 DNA reads TGTGCCAGTAGTACGTCGCGGGCGACCTACGAGCAGTACTTC. The variable domain in full, with the rest retrieved from reference TRBV19 and TRBJ2-7, is DGGITQSPKYLFRKEGQNVTLSCEQNLNHDAMYWYRQDPGQGLRLIYYSQIVNDFQKGDIAEGYSVSREKKESFPLTVTSAQKNPTAFYLCASSTSRATYEQYFGPGTRLTVT.

The chain uses TRBV7-2 and TRBJ2-4; 10 bases map to TRBD2. With V trimmed by 7 bases and J by 7 bases, 4 bases remained unmatched. Germline loops: CDR1 SGHTA, CDR2 FQGNSA. The CDR3 runs 13 residues. Written as DNA, the CDR3 is TGTGCCAGCACTCCGGGACTAGCGAACATTCAGTACTTC. It yields the protein CASTPGLANIQYF.

The J gene is TRBJ1-4, the V gene TRBV12-3 or TRBV12-4, with D tentatively TRBD1 (6 bases). The ends were cut back, 5 bases at V and 8 bases at J, with 12 bases in the middle. The CDR3 length is 13 residues. CDR3 sequence: CASSPRQEEKLFF. The CDR3 DNA is TGTGCCAGCAGTCCCCGACAGGAGGAAAAACTGTTTTTT.

CDR3: CASSPDRGRTEAFF. The CDR3 DNA is TGTGCCAGCAGCCCAGACAGGGGACGGACTGAAGCTTTCTTT. The V and J genes are TRBV7-2 and TRBJ1-1; 8 positions agree with TRBD1. J lost 5 bases, V lost 5 bases, and 7 bases had no gene match. Per the germline V gene, CDR1 is SGHTA and CDR2 is FQGNSA. The CDR3 contains 14 residues. The whole variable domain, remainder taken from reference TRBV7-2 and TRBJ1-1, is GAGVSQSPSNKVTEKGKDVELRCDPISGHTALYWYRQSLGQGLEFLIYFQGNSAPDKSGLPSDRFSAERTGGSVSTLTIQRTQQEDSAVYLCASSPDRGRTEAFFGQGTRLTVV.

The rearrangement uses TRBV6-4 and TRBJ2-7; 13 nucleotides line up with TRBD2. J was trimmed by 2 bases and V by 8 bases; bases with no gene match: 9. Germline V gene data show CDR1 as MRHNA and CDR2 as SNTAGT. CDR3 length equals 16 residues. This CDR3 is CASSPGLAGLTYEQYV. CDR3 sequence (DNA): TGTGCCAGCTCCCCGGGACTAGCGGGGCTTACCTACGAGCAGTACGTC.

The rearrangement links TRBV7-3 to TRBJ1-6, with 10 positions matching TRBD1. In germline, CDR1 is SGHTA, CDR2 FQGTGA. The ends lost 4 bases at V and 8 bases at J; junction bases unmatched: 5. The CDR3 is 15 residues long. The CDR3 region has the DNA TGTGCCAGCAGCTCTTCGGGACAGGGGCATTCACCCCTCCACTTT. Translation gives CASSSSGQGHSPLHF. Complete variable domain (other parts from reference TRBV7-3 and TRBJ1-6): GAGVSQTPSNKVTEKGKYVELRCDPISGHTALYWYRQSLGQGPEFLIYFQGTGAADDSGLPNDRFFAVRPEGSVSTLKIQRTERGDSAVYLCASSSSGQGHSPLHFGNGTRLTVT.

This clonotype was counted at least ten times. The chain couples TRBV7-2 to TRBJ1-6, with D hard to call. V gave up 3 bases and J gave up 9 bases, with 15 bases separating them. Per the germline V gene, CDR1 is SGHTA and CDR2 is FQGNSA. The CDR3 consists of 15 residues. CDR3 nucleotides: TGTGCCAGCAGCTTGGGGTCAGTAGTAGTTTCACCCCTCCACTTT. Translated, it gives CASSLGSVVVSPLHF.

A few counts support this clonotype. The chain joins TRBV4-2 to TRBJ2-1; 8 nucleotides align to TRBD2. The junction had 10 bases not matched to a gene; V was cut back by 0 bases and J by 6 bases. The CDR3 has 17 amino acids. Looked up from germline, CDR1 is LGHNA and CDR2 is YNFKEQ. DNA of the CDR3: TGTGCCAGCAGCCAAGAACCTGGCGGGGGGCCCGGCAATGAGCAGTTCTTC. This translates into CASSQEPGGGPGNEQFF.

This clonotype was counted between two and nine times. The rearrangement uses TRBV4-3 and TRBJ2-1; no definite D call. This CDR3 region has 17 residues. Trimming stripped 0 bases from V and 0 bases from J, with 12 bases between. Germline V gene data show CDR1 as LGHNA and CDR2 as YSLEER. The CDR3 DNA follows: TGCGCCAGCAGCCAAGATAACTCGAGGAGCTCCTACAATGAGCAGTTCTTC. It yields the protein CASSQDNSRSSYNEQFF.

The CDR3 loop reads CASSQDTGYGPNEKLFF. The CDR3 DNA follows: TGTGCCAGCAGCCAAGATACAGGGTACGGACCTAATGAAAAACTGTTTTTT. The rearrangement uses TRBV4-2 and TRBJ1-4, with a tentative D call TRBD1 (6 bases). Germline CDR1 is LGHNA and CDR2 is YNFKEQ. Trimming removed 0 bases at V and 3 bases at J, with 14 bases between. The CDR3 is 17 amino acids.

This clonotype was observed a few times. The chain joins TRBV4-3 to TRBJ2-7; 8 nucleotides match TRBD2. Germline CDR1 is LGHNA and CDR2 is YSLEER. The CDR3 contains 13 residues. With V trimmed by 4 bases and J by 7 bases, 6 bases remained unmatched. The CDR3 DNA sequence: TGCGCCAGCAGCCCTACGGGAGGGTGTGAGCAGTACGTC. This gives the protein CASSPTGGCEQYV.

The J gene is TRBJ1-4, the V gene TRBV10-3, with D perhaps matching TRBD1 (5 bases). This CDR3 is 13 amino acids long. Germline CDR1 ENHRY, CDR2 SYGVKD. V gave up 6 bases and J gave up 5 bases, with 10 bases separating them. CDR3 protein: CAIRGENNEKLFF. The CDR3 DNA sequence: TGTGCCATCAGAGGGGAAAACAATGAAAAACTGTTTTTT.

The rearrangement uses TRBV12-3 or TRBV12-4 and TRBJ2-7, with D possibly being TRBD1 (6 bases). Deletions cut 8 bases from V and 3 bases from J, with 8 bases between. The CDR3 sequence is 11 residues long. The CDR3 DNA sequence: TGTGCCAGCGGACAGCGCTACGAGCAGTACTTC. Protein product: CASGQRYEQYF.

This clonotype was detected a few times. The chain carries TRBV12-3 or TRBV12-4 and TRBJ1-1; 8 nucleotides line up with TRBD1. CDR3 size: 16 residues. V trimming: 8 bases; J trimming: 3 bases; junction bases outside the gene matches: 14. CDR3 nucleotides: TGTGCCAGCTCTCTTCACCAGGGGGCAATAGACACTGAAGCTTTCTTT. Encoded protein: CASSLHQGAIDTEAFF.

This clonotype has only a few counts. The chain employs TRBV5-1 and TRBJ1-1, with D perhaps TRBD1 (5 bases). The ends were cut back, 4 bases at V and 3 bases at J, with 16 bases in the middle. The germline gives CDR1 SGHRS, CDR2 YFSETQ. The CDR3 covers 15 residues. CDR3 loop: CASSLLGRGDTEAFF. Written as DNA, the CDR3 is TGCGCCAGCAGCCTTTTAGGGCGAGGGGACACTGAAGCTTTCTTT. The variable domain in full, completed from reference TRBV5-1 and TRBJ1-1, reads KAGVTQTPRYLIKTRGQQVTLSCSPISGHRSVSWYQQTPGQGLQFLFEYFSETQRNKGNFPGRFSGRQFSNSRSEMNVSTLELGDSALYLCASSLLGRGDTEAFFGQGTRLTVV.